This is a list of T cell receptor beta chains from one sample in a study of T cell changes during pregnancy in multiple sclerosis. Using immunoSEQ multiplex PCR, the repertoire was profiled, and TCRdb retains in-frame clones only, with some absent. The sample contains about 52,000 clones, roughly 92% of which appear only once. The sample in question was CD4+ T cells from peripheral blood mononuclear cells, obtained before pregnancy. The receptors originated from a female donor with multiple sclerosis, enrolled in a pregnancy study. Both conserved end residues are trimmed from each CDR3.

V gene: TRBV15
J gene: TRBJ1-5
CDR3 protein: ATSPRGGFQPQH

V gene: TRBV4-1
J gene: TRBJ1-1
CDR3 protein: ASSHARNRGPVEAF

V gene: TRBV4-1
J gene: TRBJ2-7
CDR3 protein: ASSQVGTASYEQY

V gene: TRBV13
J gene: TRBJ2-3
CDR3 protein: ASRGKAGGEGTSTDTQY

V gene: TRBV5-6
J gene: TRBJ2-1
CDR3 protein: ASSPGLAPDNEQF

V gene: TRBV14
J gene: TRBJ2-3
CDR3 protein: ASSHFGAIFTDTQY

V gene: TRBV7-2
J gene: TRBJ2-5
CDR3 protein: ASSLFRRETQY

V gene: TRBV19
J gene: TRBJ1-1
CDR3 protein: ASSNRGVTEAF

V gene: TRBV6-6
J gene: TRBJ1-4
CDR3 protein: ASRAGATNEKLF

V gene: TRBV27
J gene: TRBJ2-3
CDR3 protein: ASSPRQTPKGTDTQY

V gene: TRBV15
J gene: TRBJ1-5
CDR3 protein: ATSRGEGMRGNQPQH

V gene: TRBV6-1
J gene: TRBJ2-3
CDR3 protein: ASSVAGSGRTDTQY

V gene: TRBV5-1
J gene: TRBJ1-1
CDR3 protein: ASSLDRVGDTEAF

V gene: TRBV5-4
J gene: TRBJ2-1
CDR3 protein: ASSPGFGRTYNEQF

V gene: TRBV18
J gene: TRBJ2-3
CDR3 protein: ASSRQATDTQY

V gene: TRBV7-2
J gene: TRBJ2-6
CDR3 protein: ASSPSAGANVLT

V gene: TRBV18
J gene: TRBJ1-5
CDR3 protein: ASSEQGLQPQH

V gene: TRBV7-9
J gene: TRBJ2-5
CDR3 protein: ASSSVIGGLAVLETQY

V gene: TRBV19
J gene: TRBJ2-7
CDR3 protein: ASKGFPSYEQY

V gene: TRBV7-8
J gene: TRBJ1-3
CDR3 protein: ASTPGGGLGNTIY

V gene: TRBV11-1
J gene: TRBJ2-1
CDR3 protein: ASSYSSGRVKNEQF

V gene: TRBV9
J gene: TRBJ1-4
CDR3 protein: ASSVGTAGARVEKLF

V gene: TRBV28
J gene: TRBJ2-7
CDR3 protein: ASSLGGETVGQY